Shown below are 11 T cell receptor beta chains from a single sample sequenced in a study of Ad26.COV2.S vaccination and SARS-CoV-2 variants (dated by TCRdb to the early 2020s). The library was generated by the immunoSEQ multiplex PCR assay. TCRdb obtained this table from immuneACCESS and retained in-frame rearrangements with V and J assigned. These tables miss some clones; where compared with another copy, unresolved V genes account for less than half of the shortfall, and the remainder is unexplained. Recorded for this sample are a few hundred thousand clones; about nine tenths of them occurred a single time. The ten largest clones capture about 3.4% of the sample. Read against the paper, the sample's treatment or condition label means: roughly 20 received Ad26.COV2.S at low or high dose, single or two shots; about 5 received placebo; per-sample allocation not given. For vaccine and placebo recipients, repertoires were sequenced using samples collected on day 63 after the first injection.

Material: peripheral blood, obtained in a trial of Ad26.COV2.S vaccine versus placebo. All receptors derive from a person aged 18 to 59 who received the Ad26.COV2.S COVID-19 vaccine or a placebo.

The V and J genes are TRBV5-4 and TRBJ1-1, with D tentatively TRBD1 (5 bases). Per the germline V gene, CDR1 is SGHNT and CDR2 is YYREEE (reference sequence). Trimming took 2 bases from V and 4 from J, leaving 15 bases between them. This CDR3 is built from 15 residues. CDR3 loop: CASSFQGGSITEAFF. The CDR3, as DNA: TGTGCCAGCAGCTTCCAGGGAGGCTCGATCACTGAAGCTTTCTTT.

The V call is TRBV20-1, the J call TRBJ1-1, with TRBD1 identical over 8 bases. Per the germline V gene, CDR1 is DFQATT and CDR2 is SNEGSKA (reference sequence). The ends lost 6 bases at V and 3 bases at J; junction bases unmatched: 0. This CDR3 spans 11 amino acids. For the CDR3, the DNA is TGCAGTGCGGACAGGGACACTGAAGCTTTCTTT. Protein: CSADRDTEAFF.

This chain joins TRBV4-1 and TRBJ2-4, with 14 bases matching TRBD2. The germline gives CDR1 MGHRA, CDR2 YSYEKL. The CDR3 has 21 residues. Trimming removed 4 bases from V and 6 bases from J; junction bases left unmatched: 20. In DNA, the CDR3 is TGCGCCAGCAGCCCGAAACCCGGGACTAGCGGGGGTCTAACAAGTGGAAACATTCAGTACTTC. It yields the protein CASSPKPGTSGGLTSGNIQYF.

The chain recombines TRBV6-5 with TRBJ2-1, with unresolved D. The V and J ends lost 6 bases and 7 bases respectively, with 7 bases between them. Germline values: CDR1 MNHEY, CDR2 SVGAGI. The CDR3 sequence is 11 residues long. CDR3 amino acids: CASRERNEQFF. In DNA, the CDR3 is TGTGCCAGCAGGGAGAGGAATGAGCAGTTCTTC.

Notes on this clone: One end of the junction is discordant with germline, which a read error may explain. This rearrangement joins TRBV7-7 to TRBJ2-1; either TRBD1 or TRBD2 may supply D (5 bases each). CDR3 length: 14 amino acids. Germline V gives CDR1 SSHAT, CDR2 FNYEAQ (reference sequence). CDR3 sequence reads: CASSLGAGHNEQFF. CDR3 coding DNA: TGTGCTAGCAGCTTAGGGGCGGGCCACAATGAGCAGTTCTTC.

This chain uses TRBV5-4 with TRBJ2-6; no firm D call. The CDR3 consists of 16 residues. V was cut by 0 bases and J by 0 bases, with 7 bases left in between. The germline CDR1 and CDR2 sequences are SGHNT and YYREEE (reference sequence). DNA for the CDR3: TGTGCCAGCAGCTTGGACGGTCCCTCTGGGGCCAACGTCCTGACTTTC. It is translated as CASSLDGPSGANVLTF.

The chain employs TRBV6-2 or TRBV6-3 and TRBJ1-1; possible D gene TRBD1, 5 bases. Trimming took off 5 bases at V and 0 bases at J, with 13 bases between the two ends. This CDR3 has 15 residues. Germline CDR1 reads MNHEY; CDR2 reads SVGEGT. The CDR3, as DNA: TGTGCCAGCAGTCCGGCAGGGTACCTGAACACTGAAGCTTTCTTT. It translates to CASSPAGYLNTEAFF.

The gene calls are TRBV11-2 and TRBJ2-5, with D possibly being TRBD2 (7 bases). The CDR3 consists of 15 residues. V lost 6 bases and J lost 4, with 18 bases in between. Germline values: CDR1 SGHAT, CDR2 FQNNGV. CDR3 loop: CASSLLGGGGETQYF. CDR3 in DNA: TGTGCCAGCAGTCTCCTGGGAGGGGGGGGAGAGACCCAGTACTTC.

The J gene is TRBJ1-6, the V gene TRBV7-2; D gene ambiguous. Germline V gene sequence: CDR1 SGHTA, CDR2 FQGNSA. The V gene lost 1 base and the J gene lost 7 bases, with 11 bases spanning the gap. The CDR3 has 15 amino acids. The CDR3 protein is CASSLVGQKNSPLHF. CDR3 DNA: TGTGCCAGCAGCTTAGTAGGGCAGAAAAATTCACCCCTCCACTTT.

The chain recombines TRBV5-1 with TRBJ2-2, with TRBD2 matching over 11 bases. Unmatched junction bases numbered 3, after V lost 4 bases and J lost 1 base. Looked up from germline, CDR1 is SGHRS and CDR2 is YFSETQ. The CDR3 loop spans 16 amino acids. The CDR3 here is CASSLGTSGNTGELFF. The CDR3 region has the DNA TGCGCCAGCAGCCTCGGGACTAGCGGGAACACCGGGGAGCTGTTTTTT.

This chain connects TRBV7-2 to TRBJ1-2; D perhaps matches TRBD1 (5 bases). V was clipped by 5 bases and J by 7 bases, with 20 bases between them. The CDR3 has 15 amino acids. From germline, CDR1 is SGHTA and CDR2 FQGNSA. The CDR3 nucleotides are TGTGCCAGCAGCCCTACCTCGGGCAGGGAGCGTGGCTACACCTTC. The encoded protein is CASSPTSGRERGYTF.